This TCR beta chain emerged from a study of cytomegalovirus exposure and HLA in healthy donors. Study background: Researchers previously reported finding fewer than 120 million unique TCR beta sequences from 150 million to 200 million T cells.

With 60 Vbeta and 13 Jbeta primers, the PCR was carried out. Only in-frame clones appear in the TCRdb table, and some are missing; sequencing was by immunoSEQ multiplex PCR. The profile covers some 160,000 clones, with roughly 80% appearing a single time and approximately 4.2% taken by the ten largest. General study points: Analysis was performed later, and it showed HLA-associated TCR beta chains to be more clonally expanded than equally common others.

To note about this clone: Its antigen remains unidentified.

CDR1 is MNHEY and CDR2 is SMNVEV in the germline V gene (reference sequence). V was cut by 8 bases and J by 6 bases, with 20 bases left in between. The length of the CDR3 is 15 residues. The sequence came from a woman aged 40 to 49 in good health and CMV-seropositive. The V gene is TRBV27, the J gene TRBJ1-5; possible D gene TRBD1, 6 bases. Sequencing was performed on PBMCs. The CDR3 loop reads CASAPGVGAGQPQHF. CDR3 DNA sequence: TGTGCCAGCGCCCCAGGGGTTGGGGCAGGTCAGCCCCAGCATTTT.